The 24 T cell receptor beta chains below come from one sample, sequenced in a study of identical twins. TCRdb reprocessed the 5' RACE reads via MiXCR and lists one record per CDR3 protein. The sample contains more than 600,000 distinct CDR3 sequences, roughly 18% of which appear only once. These data were also filed under a second study, of T cells expressing NK-cell markers.

Sequencing used PBMCs. Receptors were obtained from a woman aged 18-29 years in good health.

The table lists this clonotype with many counts. The rearrangement uses TRBV5-1 and TRBJ1-4; possibly TRBD1 for D (6 bases). Trimming shortened V by 2 bases and J by 5 bases, and 13 bases separated the two germline ends. The CDR3 totals 15 residues. Germline V lookup: CDR1 SGHRS, CDR2 YFSETQ. CDR3 sequence: CASSLQTGRNEKLFF. In nucleotides, the CDR3 is TGCGCCAGCAGCTTACAGACAGGAAGAAATGAAAAACTGTTTTTT.

The V gene is TRBV7-9, the J gene TRBJ1-3; D is ambiguous. Per the germline V gene, CDR1 is SEHNR and CDR2 is FQNEAQ (reference sequence). The CDR3 runs to 12 residues. V dropped 5 bases and J dropped 4 bases, with 6 bases sitting between them. Written as DNA, the CDR3 is TGTGCCAGCAGCCCTAGGGGAAACACCATATATTTT. The encoded protein is CASSPRGNTIYF. The variable domain in full, with the rest retrieved from reference TRBV7-9 and TRBJ1-3, is DTGVSQNPRHKITKRGQNVTFRCDPISEHNRLYWYRQTLGQGPEFLTYFQNEAQLEKSRLLSDRFSAERPKGSFSTLEIQRTEQGDSAMYLCASSPRGNTIYFGEGSWLTVV.

This clonotype appeared a few times. The rearrangement joins TRBV13 to TRBJ2-1, with 10 bases lining up with TRBD2. V was pared by 0 bases and J by 10 bases, with 9 bases of the junction left unmatched. The CDR3 extends over 16 amino acids. From germline, CDR1 is PRHDT and CDR2 FYEKMQ (reference sequence). For the CDR3, the DNA is TGTGCCAGCAGCTTAGGGTTCGAACTAGCGGGAATCGAGCAGTTCTTC. Its protein is CASSLGFELAGIEQFF.

This clonotype occurred a few times. The J gene is TRBJ2-2, the V gene TRBV20-1, with D unresolved. This CDR3 is built from 14 residues. The germline CDR1 and CDR2 sequences are DFQATT and SNEGSKA (reference sequence). The V end was cut by 6 bases, the J end by 2 bases, with 13 bases between. The CDR3 nucleotides are TGCAGTGCCCAGCCCGACTTCAACACCGGGGAGCTGTTTTTT. Its translation: CSAQPDFNTGELFF.

This clonotype showed up just a few times. In DNA, the CDR3 is TGTGCCAGCAGTGGGTTGGGGGTGAACACTGAAGCTTTCTTT. Amino acid sequence: CASSGLGVNTEAFF. This sequence joins TRBV2 and TRBJ1-1; a weak D match, TRBD1 (5 bases). Trimming cost V 4 bases and J 0 bases, with 9 bases left between them. CDR1 SNHLY and CDR2 FYNNEI come from the germline V gene. There are 14 residues in the CDR3.

This clonotype was counted between two and nine times. The chain combines TRBV4-2 with TRBJ2-1; the match to TRBD2 covers 12 bases. The germline V gene encodes CDR1 LGHNA and CDR2 YNFKEQ. This CDR3 is built from 22 residues. With V trimmed by 7 bases and J by 7 bases, 29 bases remained unmatched. The CDR3 loop reads CASTPKGATSGRLRQGVNEQFF. The CDR3 nucleotides are TGTGCCAGCACCCCAAAGGGGGCGACTAGCGGGAGACTTCGACAGGGGGTAAATGAGCAGTTCTTC.

This clonotype was seen only a few times. The chain uses TRBV4-2 and TRBJ2-5, with D maybe TRBD2 (5 bases). The CDR3 is made up of 15 amino acids. Germline values: CDR1 LGHNA, CDR2 YNFKEQ. V lost 0 bases to trimming and J lost 7 bases, with 15 bases between them. The CDR3 reads CASSQDPSPGWTQYF. For the CDR3, the DNA is TGTGCCAGCAGCCAAGACCCCTCCCCGGGGTGGACCCAGTACTTC.

This clonotype came up a few times. This sequence joins TRBV20-1 and TRBJ2-7, with TRBD1 matching 9 bases. Germline CDR1 reads DFQATT; CDR2 reads SNEGSKA (reference sequence). J was trimmed by 5 bases and V by 5 bases; bases with no gene match: 13. This CDR3 comprises 15 residues. CDR3 residues: CSAPGAGQGTHEQYF. CDR3 nucleotides: TGCAGTGCTCCGGGAGCGGGACAGGGTACCCACGAGCAGTACTTC.

This clonotype was found a few times. This chain links TRBV24-1 with TRBJ2-1; D gene uncertain. The CDR3 extends over 16 amino acids. The V gene's germline CDR1 is KGHDR and CDR2 SFDVKD. With 2 bases removed from V and 0 bases from J, the gap between germline ends came to 10 bases. The CDR3 spells CATSDSLAASYNEQFF. The CDR3 DNA reads as TGTGCCACCAGTGATTCATTAGCCGCCTCCTACAATGAGCAGTTCTTC.

This clonotype was observed a handful of times. The junction departs from the called germline gene at one end, perhaps through a read error. This rearrangement joins TRBV7-7 to TRBJ1-1, with no clear D. The CDR3 loop spans 13 amino acids. The germline CDR1 and CDR2 sequences are SSHAT and FNYEAQ (reference sequence). CDR3 sequence reads: CASSIDPNTEAFF. CDR3 coding DNA: TGTGCTAGCAGCATTGACCCCAACACTGAAGCTTTCTTT.

V and J are TRBV6-1 and TRBJ2-7; TRBD2 matches at 8 bases. The CDR3 spans 15 residues. Germline values: CDR1 MNHNS, CDR2 SASEGT. The V and J ends lost 6 bases and 0 bases, in that order; junction bases with no gene match: 7. The CDR3 reads CASSSGGASSYEQYF. CDR3 nucleotides: TGTGCCAGCAGCAGCGGGGGCGCGAGCTCCTACGAGCAGTACTTC.

This sequence joins TRBV4-3 and TRBJ2-3, with 11 bases lining up with TRBD2. Germline V gives CDR1 LGHNA, CDR2 YSLEER. The CDR3 spans 16 residues. The V segment lost 1 base and the J segment 2 bases; nucleotides outside the gene matches: 2. CDR3 in amino acids: CASSQGLAGFTDTQYF. CDR3 DNA: TGCGCCAGCAGCCAAGGACTAGCGGGATTCACAGATACGCAGTATTTT.

The rearrangement uses TRBV7-2 and TRBJ2-7; D is perhaps TRBD1 or TRBD2 (5 bases each). The V and J ends lost 6 bases and 4 bases respectively, with 13 bases between them. Germline-derived CDR1 and CDR2 are SGHTA and FQGNSA. CDR3 length equals 13 residues. This CDR3 is CASRSPREYEQYF. DNA of the CDR3: TGTGCCAGCAGGTCCCCCAGGGAGTACGAGCAGTACTTC.

The rearrangement links TRBV25-1 to TRBJ1-1; no definite D call. This CDR3 region has 14 residues. V lost 2 bases, J lost 10 bases, and 17 bases lay in between. CDR1 and CDR2 (germline): MGHDK, SYGVNS. CDR3 sequence (DNA): TGTGCCAGCAGTGAAGATCGGCTTCGTTATGGAGCTTTCTTT. It yields the protein CASSEDRLRYGAFF.

This sequence joins TRBV4-3 and TRBJ1-3, with D possibly TRBD1 on 5 matching bases. Germline CDR1 and CDR2: LGHNA and YSLEER. Trimming cost V 0 bases and J 0 bases, with 12 bases left between them. The CDR3 is 17 amino acids. CDR3 protein: CASSQDAGTASGNTIYF. The CDR3 bases are TGCGCCAGCAGCCAAGACGCCGGGACGGCCTCTGGAAACACCATATATTTT.

The rearrangement joins TRBV20-1 to TRBJ2-2; D possibly corresponds to TRBD2 (7 bases). CDR1 DFQATT and CDR2 SNEGSKA come from the germline V gene (reference sequence). Trimming stripped 3 bases from V and 6 bases from J, with 8 bases between. The CDR3 contains 12 residues. The CDR3 sequence: CSARGGPGELFF. The CDR3 bases are TGCAGTGCTAGGGGGGGGCCCGGGGAGCTGTTTTTT.

This clonotype was observed a few times. V and J are TRBV6-5 and TRBJ2-3; D is ambiguous. Trimming cost V 0 bases and J 6 bases, with 13 bases left between them. CDR3 length equals 15 residues. Germline V gene data show CDR1 as MNHEY and CDR2 as SVGAGI. Here the CDR3 reads CASSYSSAAADTQYF. CDR3 nucleotides: TGTGCCAGCAGTTACTCGAGTGCGGCCGCGGATACGCAGTATTTT.

This clonotype has just a few counts. The chain couples TRBV7-6 to TRBJ2-1, with TRBD2 as a possible D gene (6 bases). Deletions cut 3 bases from V and 7 bases from J, with 28 bases between. CDR1 and CDR2 (germline): SGHVS, FNYEAQ. The CDR3 runs 19 residues. The CDR3 coding sequence is TGTGCCAGCAGCTTGGAGTACACAGGTTATAGCGGTCGTGAGAATGAGCAGTTCTTC. This codes for CASSLEYTGYSGRENEQFF.

There are a few counts of this clonotype. The chain uses TRBV20-1 and TRBJ2-5; 12 nucleotides align to TRBD1. The CDR3 runs 14 residues. Germline V CDR1 and CDR2: DFQATT, SNEGSKA (reference sequence). V was clipped by 6 bases and J by 5 bases; unmatched bases: 7. CDR3 DNA sequence: TGCAGTGCGTTGGGACAGGGGGCATGGGAGACCCAGTACTTC. It is translated as CSALGQGAWETQYF.

The chain couples TRBV6-1 to TRBJ2-3; 7 bases line up with TRBD2. Trimming took 3 bases from V and 5 from J; bases not matched to a gene: 5. The CDR3 is 14 residues long. Germline CDR1 and CDR2: MNHNS and SASEGT. The CDR3 is CASSDQRGRDTQYF. The CDR3 DNA is TGTGCCAGCAGTGATCAGCGGGGCAGAGATACGCAGTATTTT.

There are a few counts of this clonotype. The CDR3, as DNA: TGTGCCAGCAGAGATCGGTACGAGCAGTACTTC. Its translation is CASRDRYEQYF. This chain links TRBV3-1 with TRBJ2-7; D unresolved. The CDR3 covers 11 residues. The V end lost 6 bases, the J end lost 4 bases, and 7 bases lay between the germline ends. The germline V gene has CDR1 LGHDT and CDR2 YNNKEL (reference sequence).

This clonotype has only a few counts. The V and J genes are TRBV29-1 and TRBJ2-3; tentatively, D is TRBD2 (5 bases). Deletions cut 4 bases from V and 10 bases from J, with 15 bases between. The germline CDR1 and CDR2 sequences are SQVTM and ANQGSEA. The length of the CDR3 is 12 residues. For the CDR3, the DNA is TGCAGCGTTGTGCCCGGAGGTGATGCGCAGTATTTT. It translates to CSVVPGGDAQYF.

In this sample, this clonotype turned up once. This rearrangement joins TRBV29-1 to TRBJ2-1, with TRBD2 matching over 15 bases. The germline V gene encodes CDR1 SQVTM and CDR2 ANQGSEA. There are 16 residues in the CDR3. J was trimmed by 5 bases and V by 7 bases; bases with no gene match: 9. CDR3 region: CSGNPGLAGGDNEQFF. CDR3 DNA sequence: TGCAGCGGCAATCCGGGACTAGCGGGAGGAGACAATGAGCAGTTCTTC.

The rearrangement joins TRBV11-2 to TRBJ2-7; D is possibly TRBD2 (7 bases). Germline CDR1 SGHAT, CDR2 FQNNGV. Trimming pared 0 bases from V and 3 bases from J, leaving 18 bases between. The CDR3 is 17 residues long. This CDR3 reads CASSLDVAAGANYEQYF. The CDR3 nucleotides read TGTGCCAGCAGCTTAGATGTGGCGGCGGGGGCAAACTACGAGCAGTACTTC.